This T cell receptor beta chain was identified in a study of T cells expressing NK-cell markers. Study context: Seven sequenced donors out of eight were HCMV-seropositive, one seronegative.

This CDR3 has 16 residues. The germline CDR1 and CDR2 sequences are SGDLS and YYNGEE. With the 5' RACE reads reprocessed, TCRdb shows one record per CDR3 protein and no DNA. Here the sample table reports about 160,000 distinct CDR3 sequences. The source material was blood T cells: a sorted CD56 or NKG2C T cell subset, CD4+ or CD8+ T cells, or bulk PBMC T cells (not recorded which). The V gene is TRBV9, the J gene TRBJ1-6. This receptor was identified in a man aged 18-69 years in good health. This CDR3 reads CASSVEEGSYNSPLHF.